The clone carrying this T cell receptor (beta chain) was seen ten or more times. The antigen is not known. TCR beta CDR3 sequences were amplified from RNA transcripts. When the TCR CDR3 underwent first-round RT-PCR, the HTBI primer set was used. Via MiXCR, TCRdb re-called the multiplex PCR reads, giving one row per CDR3 protein. The table records roughly 350,000 distinct CDR3 sequences, 11% to 15% of them present only once. Lactation, pregnancy, other autoimmune disease or uncontrolled infection led to exclusion of patients. This sample is part of a study of T cells in Graves' hyperthyroidism and ophthalmopathy. V was clipped by 4 bases and J by 7 bases, with 12 bases between them. The CDR3 contains 14 residues. The germline CDR1 and CDR2 sequences are SGHRS and YFSETQ. General study points: Peripheral blood also featured most of the thyroid clonotypes expanded above 0.001.

The sequence derives from a woman in her 30s with Graves' hyperthyroidism. Sequenced material: blood. V gene TRBV5-1 combines with J gene TRBJ1-6; D gene uncertain. CDR3 region: CASSPERLNSPLHF. Written as DNA, the CDR3 is TGCGCCAGCAGCCCTGAAAGGTTGAATTCACCCCTCCACTTT.